The sequence of this T cell receptor beta chain was determined in a study of PD-L1 blockade in urothelial cancer. Clones were read by immunoSEQ multiplex PCR, and TCRdb kept only the in-frame ones, dropping some. The table shows some 48,000 clones, with more than 75% occurring only once. Time point denoted: peripheral blood 6 weeks after treatment start. V shed 4 bases and J shed 10 bases, with 11 bases lying between them. The CDR3 is made up of 13 amino acids. Germline V gene lookup returns CDR1 SGHTA and CDR2 FQGNSA. The specimen was PBMCs, collected around atezolizumab (anti-PD-L1) treatment. The source is a man aged 60 to 69 with urothelial cancer. This chain uses TRBV7-2 with TRBJ1-6; possibly TRBD1 for D (5 bases). CDR3 nucleotide sequence: TGTGCCAGCAGCTCCCAGGGAAGATCACCCCTCCACTTT. Protein sequence: CASSSQGRSPLHF.